One sample yielded the 6 T cell receptor beta chains listed below, sequenced in a study of PD-L1 blockade in urothelial cancer (dated by TCRdb to the late 2010s). Sample time point, as interpreted from the label and publication: peripheral blood 6 weeks after treatment start. Libraries came from the immunoSEQ multiplex PCR assay. Not all clones reach the TCRdb copy of this immuneACCESS table, which keeps in-frame sequences only. Checked studies attribute under half of the gap to unresolved V genes and leave the rest unexplained. Here the sample has more than 90,000 clones; approximately 87% occur a single time. The ten largest account for 8.4% of the sample. Sample: PBMCs, taken around atezolizumab (anti-PD-L1) treatment. Receptors were obtained from a man between 65 and 85 years old with urothelial cancer.

The chain is built from TRBV15 and TRBJ1-5; 10 bases map to TRBD1. The CDR3 is 18 residues long. Germline V gene sequence: CDR1 LNHNV, CDR2 YYDKDF (reference sequence). V shed 1 base and J 6 bases; nucleotides not matched to a gene: 12. The CDR3 loop is CATSRGTGGSSGFQPQHF. The CDR3 region has the DNA TGTGCCACCAGCAGAGGGACAGGGGGTTCTTCGGGTTTTCAGCCCCAGCATTTT.

The rearrangement joins TRBV19 to TRBJ1-5; no firm D call. CDR1 LNHDA and CDR2 SQIVND come from the germline V gene (reference sequence). This CDR3 comprises 15 residues. Between the trimmed V and J ends, which lost 4 bases and 0 bases, there was a span of 10 bases. The CDR3 region is CASSSSTYSNQPQHF. Here the CDR3 DNA reads TGTGCCAGTAGTAGCTCAACTTATAGCAATCAGCCCCAGCATTTT.

The chain uses TRBV29-1 and TRBJ1-3; TRBD1 agrees at 8 bases. The junction had 9 bases not matched to a gene; V was cut back by 6 bases and J by 5 bases. Germline CDR1 reads SQVTM; CDR2 reads ANQGSEA. This CDR3 is 14 amino acids long. The CDR3 protein is CSVQGTGGRNTIYF. The CDR3 bases are TGCAGCGTCCAGGGGACAGGCGGGCGAAACACCATATATTTT.

The chain combines TRBV15 with TRBJ1-1; D remains ambiguous. CDR1 and CDR2 from the germline V gene are LNHNV and YYDKDF (reference sequence). The CDR3 is 14 residues long. V lost 0 bases and J lost 1, with 6 bases in between. Here the CDR3 DNA reads TGTGCCACCAGCAGAGATACTCAGAACACTGAAGCTTTCTTT. Translating gives CATSRDTQNTEAFF.

The chain has TRBV18 and TRBJ1-5, with D perhaps matching TRBD1 (5 bases). Trimming left V 4 bases short and J 5 bases short, with 9 bases between. The germline V gene has CDR1 KGHSH and CDR2 LQKENI. The CDR3 runs to 13 residues. The CDR3 DNA reads TGTGCCAGCTCACAGGGGTCCGATCAGCCCCAGCATTTT. Translating it yields CASSQGSDQPQHF.

This clone was detected only once. The chain recombines TRBV10-2 with TRBJ1-1; D possibly corresponds to TRBD1 (6 bases). Per germline, CDR1 WSHSY and CDR2 SAAADI. This CDR3 region has 14 residues. V lost 2 bases and J 5 bases, leaving 12 bases between the germline ends. The CDR3 DNA reads as TGCGCCAGCAGTGAGGAAGGGAGGGGGACTGAAGCTTTCTTT. It specifies CASSEEGRGTEAFF.